This T cell receptor (beta chain) was profiled in a study of T cell responses to AZD1222 COVID-19 vaccine. Findings and limits, study-wide: Reportedly, nearly half of unique spike TCRs recognized epitopes outside B.1.351/B.1.1.7 mutations. A mostly white British donor set with more females was recruited, and clonal diversity was possibly underestimated. Only a handful of AZD1222 recipients, more than 5 in all, had baseline seropositivity.

Comments on this clone: Antigen: not known.

The protocol was immunoSEQ multiplex PCR, while the TCRdb copy is restricted to in-frame clones and leaves out a portion. The repertoire holds some 120,000 clones, just over 90% seen once, with 4.5% in the top ten. The CDR3 runs 14 residues. V was clipped by 2 bases and J by 0 bases, with 7 bases between them. Germline V gene data show CDR1 as SEHNR and CDR2 as FQNEAQ (reference sequence). The J gene is TRBJ1-2, the V gene TRBV7-9; weak D call: TRBD1 (5 bases). The sequence derives from an adult in good health. This specimen consisted of peripheral blood, obtained on day 0 of AZD1222 vaccination. Here the CDR3 reads CASSLRGPNYGYTF. In nucleotides, the CDR3 is TGTGCCAGCAGCTTAAGGGGTCCTAACTATGGCTACACCTTC.